This T cell receptor beta chain derives from a study of shared clonotypes between healthy human individuals. Study-level information: Ranging from 18 to 49 in age, donors were two women and a few men. General observations from the study: Sampling covered blood only; tissue repertoires likely differ.

Using immunoSEQ multiplex PCR, the repertoire was profiled, and TCRdb retains in-frame clones only, with some absent. The sample contains 2 million to 2.5 million clones, over 90% of which appear only once. The investigators split CD4+ cells into a CD45RA+ naive subset and a CD45RA-negative memory subset. Trimming at V came to 4 bases and at J to 1 base, leaving 3 bases not matched to a gene. Looked up from germline, CDR1 is LNHDA and CDR2 is SQIVND (reference sequence). The CDR3 extends over 15 amino acids. In the case of this clone: Its antigen is unknown.

The receptor's source is a man in his late teens or twenties in good health. Some clones in this sample may be carry-over from other donors' samples. This chain links TRBV19 with TRBJ1-4; TRBD1 matches 7 bases. The sequenced material came from naive CD4+ T cells from PBMCs. Noted subset: CD45RA+ positively selected. The CDR3 reads CASSTTGETNEKLFF. DNA for the CDR3: TGTGCCAGTAGTACCACAGGGGAAACTAATGAAAAACTGTTTTTT.